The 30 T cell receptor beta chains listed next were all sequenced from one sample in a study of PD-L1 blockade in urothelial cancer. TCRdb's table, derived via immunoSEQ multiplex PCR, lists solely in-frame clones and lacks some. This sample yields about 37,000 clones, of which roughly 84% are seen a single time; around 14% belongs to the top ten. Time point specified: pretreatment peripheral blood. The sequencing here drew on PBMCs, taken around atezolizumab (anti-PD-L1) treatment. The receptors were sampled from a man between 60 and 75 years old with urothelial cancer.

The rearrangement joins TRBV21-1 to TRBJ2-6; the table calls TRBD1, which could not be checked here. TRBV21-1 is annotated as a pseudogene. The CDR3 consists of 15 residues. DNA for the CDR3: TGTGCCAGCAGCAAACAGAACTCTGGGGCCAACGTCCTGACTTTC. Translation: CASSKQNSGANVLTF.

CDR3 residues: CASSQRMDYNEQFF. DNA of the CDR3: TGTGCCAGCAGTCAGCGGATGGACTACAATGAGCAGTTCTTC. The V and J genes are TRBV6-5 and TRBJ2-1, with D maybe TRBD2 (5 bases). CDR1 is MNHEY and CDR2 is SVGAGI in the germline V gene. Trimming took off 5 bases at V and 3 bases at J, with 11 bases between the two ends. The CDR3 is made up of 14 amino acids.

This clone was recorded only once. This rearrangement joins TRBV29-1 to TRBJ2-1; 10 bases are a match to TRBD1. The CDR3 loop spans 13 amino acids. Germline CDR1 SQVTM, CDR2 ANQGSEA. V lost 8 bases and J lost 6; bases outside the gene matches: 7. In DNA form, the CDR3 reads TGCAGCCCTGACAGGGGGCAATGCAATGAGCAGTTCTTC. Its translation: CSPDRGQCNEQFF.

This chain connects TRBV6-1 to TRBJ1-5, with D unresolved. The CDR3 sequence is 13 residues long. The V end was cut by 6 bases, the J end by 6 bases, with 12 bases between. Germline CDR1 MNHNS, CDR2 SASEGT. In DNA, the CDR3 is TGTGCCAGCAGCCAAGATTCGGGTCAGCCCCAGCATTTT. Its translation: CASSQDSGQPQHF.

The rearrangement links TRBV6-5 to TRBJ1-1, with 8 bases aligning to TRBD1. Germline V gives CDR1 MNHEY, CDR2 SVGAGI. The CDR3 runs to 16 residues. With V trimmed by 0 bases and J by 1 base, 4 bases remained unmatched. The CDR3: CASSYSQGAGNTEAFF. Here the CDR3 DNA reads TGTGCCAGCAGTTACTCTCAGGGGGCTGGGAACACTGAAGCTTTCTTT.

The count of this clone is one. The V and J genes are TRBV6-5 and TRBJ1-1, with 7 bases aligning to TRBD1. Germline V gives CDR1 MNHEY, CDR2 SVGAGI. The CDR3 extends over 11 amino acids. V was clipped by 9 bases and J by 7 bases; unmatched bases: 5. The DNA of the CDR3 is TGTGCCAGACCCTGGACAGGTGAAGCTTTCTTT. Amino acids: CARPWTGEAFF.

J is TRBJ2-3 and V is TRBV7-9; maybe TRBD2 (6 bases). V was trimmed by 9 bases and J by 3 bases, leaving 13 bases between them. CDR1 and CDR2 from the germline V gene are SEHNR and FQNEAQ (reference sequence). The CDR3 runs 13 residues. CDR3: CARTLSGTDTQYF. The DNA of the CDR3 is TGTGCCAGAACCCTTAGCGGTACAGATACGCAGTATTTT.

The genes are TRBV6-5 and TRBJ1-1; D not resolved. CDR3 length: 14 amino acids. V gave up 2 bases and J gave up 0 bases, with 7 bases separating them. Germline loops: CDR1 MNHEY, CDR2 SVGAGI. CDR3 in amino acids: CASSYSRVNTEAFF. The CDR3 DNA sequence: TGTGCCAGCAGTTACAGTAGAGTGAACACTGAAGCTTTCTTT.

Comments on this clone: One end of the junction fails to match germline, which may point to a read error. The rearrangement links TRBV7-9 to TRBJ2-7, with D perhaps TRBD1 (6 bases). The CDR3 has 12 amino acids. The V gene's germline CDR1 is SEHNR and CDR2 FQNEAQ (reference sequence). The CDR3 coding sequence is TGTGCCAGCAGCTTAGCGAAAACAGGGCCCAACTTC. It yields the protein CASSLAKTGPNF.

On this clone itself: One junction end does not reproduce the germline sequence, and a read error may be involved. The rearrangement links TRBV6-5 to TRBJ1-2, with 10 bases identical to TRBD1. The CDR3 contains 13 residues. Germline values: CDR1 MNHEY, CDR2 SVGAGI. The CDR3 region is CASSSGTGEPRDF. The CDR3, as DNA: TGTGCCAGCAGCTCTGGGACAGGGGAACCGAGGGACTTC.

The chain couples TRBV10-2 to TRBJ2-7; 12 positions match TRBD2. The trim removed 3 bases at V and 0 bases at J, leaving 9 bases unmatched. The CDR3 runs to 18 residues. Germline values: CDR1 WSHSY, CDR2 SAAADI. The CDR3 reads CASSDRLAGVLSSYEQYF. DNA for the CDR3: TGCGCCAGCAGTGATAGACTAGCGGGAGTTCTAAGCTCCTACGAGCAGTACTTC.

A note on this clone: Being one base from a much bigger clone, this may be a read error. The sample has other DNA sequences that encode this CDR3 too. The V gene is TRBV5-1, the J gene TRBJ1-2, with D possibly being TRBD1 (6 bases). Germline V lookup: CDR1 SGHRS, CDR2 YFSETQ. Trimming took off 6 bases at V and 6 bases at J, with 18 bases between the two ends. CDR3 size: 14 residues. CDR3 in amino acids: CASTARGHEDGYTF. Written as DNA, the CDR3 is TGCGCCAGCACCGCCAGGGGACACGAAGATGGCTACACCTTC.

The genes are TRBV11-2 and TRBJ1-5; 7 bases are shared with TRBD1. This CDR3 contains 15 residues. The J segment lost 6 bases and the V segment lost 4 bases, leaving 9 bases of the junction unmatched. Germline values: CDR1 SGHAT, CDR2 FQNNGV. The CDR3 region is CASSSLQGIGQPQHF. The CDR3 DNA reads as TGTGCCAGCAGCTCCCTACAGGGGATCGGTCAGCCCCAGCATTTT.

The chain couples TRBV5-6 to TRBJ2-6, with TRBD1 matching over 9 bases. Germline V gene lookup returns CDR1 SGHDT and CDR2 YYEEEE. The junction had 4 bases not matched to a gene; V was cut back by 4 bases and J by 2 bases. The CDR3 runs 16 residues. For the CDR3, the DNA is TGTGCCAGCAGCACGGGACAGGGAACTGGGGCCAACGTCCTGACTTTC. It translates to CASSTGQGTGANVLTF.

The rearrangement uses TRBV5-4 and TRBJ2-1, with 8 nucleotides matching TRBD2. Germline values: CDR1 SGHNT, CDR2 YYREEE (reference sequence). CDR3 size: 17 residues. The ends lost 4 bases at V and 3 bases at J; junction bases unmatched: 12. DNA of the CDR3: TGTGCCAGCAGCCTCGGGGGAGCGCTAGCGGGCTACAATGAGCAGTTCTTC. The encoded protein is CASSLGGALAGYNEQFF. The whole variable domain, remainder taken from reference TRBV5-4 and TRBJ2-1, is ETGVTQSPTHLIKTRGQQVTLRCSSQSGHNTVSWYQQALGQGPQFIFQYYREEENGRGNFPPRFSGLQFPNYSSELNVNALELDDSALYLCASSLGGALAGYNEQFFGPGTRLTVL.

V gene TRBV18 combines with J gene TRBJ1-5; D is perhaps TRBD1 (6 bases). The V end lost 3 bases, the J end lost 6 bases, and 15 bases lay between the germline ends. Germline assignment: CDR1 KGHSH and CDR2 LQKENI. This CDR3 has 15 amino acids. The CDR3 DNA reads TGTGCCAGCTCACCCCAACAGGGCGTCGGTCAGCCCCAGCATTTT. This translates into CASSPQQGVGQPQHF.

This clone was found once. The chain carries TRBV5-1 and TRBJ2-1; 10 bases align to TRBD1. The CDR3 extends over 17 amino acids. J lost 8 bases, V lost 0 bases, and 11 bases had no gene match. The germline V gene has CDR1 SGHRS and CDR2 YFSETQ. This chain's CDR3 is CASSLAPGTGVRDEQFF. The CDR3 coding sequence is TGCGCCAGCAGCTTGGCCCCGGGGACAGGGGTTAGGGATGAGCAGTTCTTC.

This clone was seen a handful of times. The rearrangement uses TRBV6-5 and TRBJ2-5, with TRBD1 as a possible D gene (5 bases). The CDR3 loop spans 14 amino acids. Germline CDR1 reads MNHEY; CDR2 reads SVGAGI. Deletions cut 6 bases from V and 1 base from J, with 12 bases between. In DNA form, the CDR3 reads TGTGCCAGCAGCTGGGGCGAAACCCAAGAGACCCAGTACTTC. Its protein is CASSWGETQETQYF.

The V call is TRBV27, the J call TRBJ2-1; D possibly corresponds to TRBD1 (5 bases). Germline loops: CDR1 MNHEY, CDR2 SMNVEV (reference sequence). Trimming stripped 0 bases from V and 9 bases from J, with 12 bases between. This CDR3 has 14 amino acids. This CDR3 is CASSLSQVWSEQFF. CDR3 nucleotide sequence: TGTGCCAGCAGTTTATCACAGGTGTGGAGTGAGCAGTTCTTC.

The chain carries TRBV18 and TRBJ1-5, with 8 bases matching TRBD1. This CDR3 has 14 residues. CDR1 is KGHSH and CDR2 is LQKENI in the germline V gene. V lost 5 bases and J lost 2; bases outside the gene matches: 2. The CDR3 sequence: CASSAGQGNQPQHF. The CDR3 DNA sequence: TGTGCCAGCTCAGCGGGACAGGGCAATCAGCCCCAGCATTTT.

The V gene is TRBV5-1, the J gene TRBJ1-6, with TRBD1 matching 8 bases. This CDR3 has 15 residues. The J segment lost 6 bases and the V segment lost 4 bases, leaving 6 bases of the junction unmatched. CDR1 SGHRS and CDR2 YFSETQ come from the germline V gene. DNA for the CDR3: TGCGCCAGCAGCCATGGACAGGGACGTAATTCACCCCTCCACTTT. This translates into CASSHGQGRNSPLHF.

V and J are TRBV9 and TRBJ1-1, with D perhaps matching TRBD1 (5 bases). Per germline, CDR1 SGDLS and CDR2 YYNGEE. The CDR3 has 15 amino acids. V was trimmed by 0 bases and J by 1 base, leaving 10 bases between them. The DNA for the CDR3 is TGTGCCAGCAGCGTAGCCCCAACAGGGAACACTGAAGCTTTCTTT. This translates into CASSVAPTGNTEAFF.

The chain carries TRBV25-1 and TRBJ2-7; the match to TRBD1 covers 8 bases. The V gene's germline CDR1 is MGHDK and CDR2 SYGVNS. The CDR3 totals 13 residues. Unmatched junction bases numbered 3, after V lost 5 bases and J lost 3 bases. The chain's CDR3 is CASSLTGVYEQYF. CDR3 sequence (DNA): TGTGCCAGCAGTCTGACAGGGGTCTACGAGCAGTACTTC.

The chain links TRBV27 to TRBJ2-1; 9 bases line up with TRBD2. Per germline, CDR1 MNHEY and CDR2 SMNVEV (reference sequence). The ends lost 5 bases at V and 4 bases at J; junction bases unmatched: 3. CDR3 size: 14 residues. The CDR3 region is CASSPTSGYNEQFF. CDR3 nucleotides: TGTGCCAGCAGTCCGACTAGCGGATACAATGAGCAGTTCTTC.

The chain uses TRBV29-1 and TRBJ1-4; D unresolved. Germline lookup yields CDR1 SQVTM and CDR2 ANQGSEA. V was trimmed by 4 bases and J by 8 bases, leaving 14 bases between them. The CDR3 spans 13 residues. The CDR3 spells CSVGGGGGEKLFF. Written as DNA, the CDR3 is TGCAGCGTTGGAGGCGGCGGCGGGGAAAAACTGTTTTTT.

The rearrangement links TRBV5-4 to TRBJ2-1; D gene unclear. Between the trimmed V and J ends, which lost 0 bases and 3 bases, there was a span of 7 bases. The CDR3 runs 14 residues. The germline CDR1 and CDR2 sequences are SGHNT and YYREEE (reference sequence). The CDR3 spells CASSLEQYYNEQFF. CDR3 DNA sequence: TGTGCCAGCAGCTTGGAACAGTACTACAATGAGCAGTTCTTC.

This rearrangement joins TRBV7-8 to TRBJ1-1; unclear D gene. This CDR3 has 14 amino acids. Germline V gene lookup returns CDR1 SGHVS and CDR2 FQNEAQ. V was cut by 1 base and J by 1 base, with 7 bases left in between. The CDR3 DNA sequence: TGTGCCAGCAGCTTAGTGGCCCGGAACACTGAAGCTTTCTTT. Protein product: CASSLVARNTEAFF.

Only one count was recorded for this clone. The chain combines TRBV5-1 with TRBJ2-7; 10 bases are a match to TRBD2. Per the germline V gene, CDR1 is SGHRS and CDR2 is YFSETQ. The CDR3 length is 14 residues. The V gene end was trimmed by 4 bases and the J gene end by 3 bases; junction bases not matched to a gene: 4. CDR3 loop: CASSPTSGNYEQYF. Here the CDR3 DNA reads TGCGCCAGCAGCCCTACTAGCGGGAACTACGAGCAGTACTTC.

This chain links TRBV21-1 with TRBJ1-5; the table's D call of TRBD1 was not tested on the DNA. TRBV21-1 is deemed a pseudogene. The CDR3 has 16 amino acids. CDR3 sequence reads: CASGPSVVKANQPQHF. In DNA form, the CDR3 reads TGTGCCAGCGGGCCGTCAGTGGTCAAAGCCAATCAGCCCCAGCATTTT.

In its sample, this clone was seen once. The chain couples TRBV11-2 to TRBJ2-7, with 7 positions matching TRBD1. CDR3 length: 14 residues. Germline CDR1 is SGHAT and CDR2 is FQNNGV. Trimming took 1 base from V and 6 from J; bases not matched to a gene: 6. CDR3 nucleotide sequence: TGTGCCAGCAGCTTAGCAGGACAGGACACCGAGCAGTACTTC. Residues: CASSLAGQDTEQYF.